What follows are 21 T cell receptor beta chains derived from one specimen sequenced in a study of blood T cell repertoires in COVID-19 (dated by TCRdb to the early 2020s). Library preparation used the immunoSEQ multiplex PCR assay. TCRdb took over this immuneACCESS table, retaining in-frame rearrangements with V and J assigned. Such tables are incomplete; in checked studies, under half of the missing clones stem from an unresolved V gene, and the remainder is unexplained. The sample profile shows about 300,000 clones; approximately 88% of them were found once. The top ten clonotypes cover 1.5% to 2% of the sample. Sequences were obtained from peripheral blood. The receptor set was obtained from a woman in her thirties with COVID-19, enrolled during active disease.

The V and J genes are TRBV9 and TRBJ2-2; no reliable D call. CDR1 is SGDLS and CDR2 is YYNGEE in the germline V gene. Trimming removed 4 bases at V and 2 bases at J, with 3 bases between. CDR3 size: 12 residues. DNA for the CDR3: TGTGCCAGCAGCCCAAACACCGGGGAGCTGTTTTTT. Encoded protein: CASSPNTGELFF.

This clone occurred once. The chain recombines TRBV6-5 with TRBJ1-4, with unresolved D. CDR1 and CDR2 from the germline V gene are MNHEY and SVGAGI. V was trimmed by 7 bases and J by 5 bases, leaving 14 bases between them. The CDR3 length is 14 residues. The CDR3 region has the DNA TGTGCCAGCAACTCGGGATCACCAAATGAAAAACTGTTTTTT. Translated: CASNSGSPNEKLFF.

For the CDR3, the DNA is TGTGCCATCAGTGAGTCGATCGGCGGCTGGACGGGAAATTCACCCCTCCACTTT. This gives the protein CAISESIGGWTGNSPLHF. The chain links TRBV10-3 to TRBJ1-6; D is unclear. Between the trimmed V and J ends, which lost 0 bases and 7 bases, there was a span of 19 bases. Germline assignment: CDR1 ENHRY and CDR2 SYGVKD. CDR3 length: 18 amino acids.

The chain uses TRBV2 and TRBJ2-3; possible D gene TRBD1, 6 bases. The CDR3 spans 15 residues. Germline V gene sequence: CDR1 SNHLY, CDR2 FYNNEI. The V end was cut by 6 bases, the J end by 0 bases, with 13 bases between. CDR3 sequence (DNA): TGTGCCAGCAGAGCGGACAGCGCTAGCACAGATACGCAGTATTTT. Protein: CASRADSASTDTQYF.

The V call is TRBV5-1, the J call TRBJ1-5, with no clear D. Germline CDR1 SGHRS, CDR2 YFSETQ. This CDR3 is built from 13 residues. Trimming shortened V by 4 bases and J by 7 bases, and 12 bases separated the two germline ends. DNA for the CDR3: TGCGCCAGCAGCACGACACCAAACCAGCCCCAGCATTTT. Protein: CASSTTPNQPQHF.

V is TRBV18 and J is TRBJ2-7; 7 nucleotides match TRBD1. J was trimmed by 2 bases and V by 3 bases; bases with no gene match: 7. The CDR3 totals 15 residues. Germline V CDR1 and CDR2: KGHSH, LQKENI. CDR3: CASSPGTAYTYEQYF. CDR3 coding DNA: TGTGCCAGCTCACCCGGGACAGCCTACACCTACGAGCAGTACTTC.

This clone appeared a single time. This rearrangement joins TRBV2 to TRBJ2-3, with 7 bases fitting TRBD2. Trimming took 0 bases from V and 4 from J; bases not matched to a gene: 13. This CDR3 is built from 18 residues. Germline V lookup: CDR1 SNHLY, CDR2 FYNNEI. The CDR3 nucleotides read TGTGCCAGCAGTGAAGCTGGCTTTTTCGGGACTATTTCAGATACGCAGTATTTT. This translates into CASSEAGFFGTISDTQYF.

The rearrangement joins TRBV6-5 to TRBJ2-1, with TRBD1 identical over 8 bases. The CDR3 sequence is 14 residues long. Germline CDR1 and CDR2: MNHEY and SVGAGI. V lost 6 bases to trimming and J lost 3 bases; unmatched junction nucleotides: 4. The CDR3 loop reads CASRDRDFYNEQFF. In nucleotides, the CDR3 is TGTGCCAGCAGGGACAGGGACTTCTACAATGAGCAGTTCTTC.

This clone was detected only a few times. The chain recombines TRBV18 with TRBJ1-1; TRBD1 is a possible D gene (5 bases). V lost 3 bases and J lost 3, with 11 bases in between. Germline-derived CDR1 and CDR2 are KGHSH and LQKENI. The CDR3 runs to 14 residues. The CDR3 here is CASSPNGGDTEAFF. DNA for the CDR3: TGTGCCAGCTCACCCAACGGAGGGGACACTGAAGCTTTCTTT.

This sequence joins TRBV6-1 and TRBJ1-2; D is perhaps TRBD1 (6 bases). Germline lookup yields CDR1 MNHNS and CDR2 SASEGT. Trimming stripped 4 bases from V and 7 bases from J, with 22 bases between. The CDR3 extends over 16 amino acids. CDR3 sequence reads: CASSVTARGWKSGYTF. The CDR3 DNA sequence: TGTGCCAGCAGTGTTACTGCCAGGGGATGGAAAAGTGGCTACACCTTC.

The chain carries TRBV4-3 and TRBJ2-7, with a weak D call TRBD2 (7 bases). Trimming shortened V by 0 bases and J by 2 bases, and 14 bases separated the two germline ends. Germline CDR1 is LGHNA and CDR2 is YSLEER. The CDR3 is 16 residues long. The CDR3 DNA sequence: TGCGCCAGCAGCCAAGATTTGTCGGGGGGCCCCTACGAGCAGTACTTC. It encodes CASSQDLSGGPYEQYF.

CDR3 bases: TGTGCCAGCAAGTTAAAACCCGACAGTGGCACTGAAGCTTTCTTT. Amino acid sequence: CASKLKPDSGTEAFF. V gene TRBV6-4 combines with J gene TRBJ1-1, with D perhaps matching TRBD1 (5 bases). Germline loops: CDR1 MRHNA, CDR2 SNTAGT. The CDR3 is 15 amino acids. V dropped 7 bases and J dropped 4 bases, with 19 bases sitting between them.

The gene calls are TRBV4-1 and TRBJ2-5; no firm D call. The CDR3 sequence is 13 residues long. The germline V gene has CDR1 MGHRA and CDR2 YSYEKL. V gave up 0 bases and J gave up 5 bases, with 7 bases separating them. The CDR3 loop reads CASSQDLRETQYF. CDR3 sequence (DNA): TGCGCCAGCAGCCAAGATCTTCGGGAGACCCAGTACTTC.

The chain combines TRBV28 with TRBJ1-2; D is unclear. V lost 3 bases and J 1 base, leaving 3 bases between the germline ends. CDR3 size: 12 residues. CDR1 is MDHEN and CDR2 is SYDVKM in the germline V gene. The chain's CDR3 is CASSFRNYGYTF. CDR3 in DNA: TGTGCCAGCAGTTTCCGTAACTATGGCTACACCTTC.

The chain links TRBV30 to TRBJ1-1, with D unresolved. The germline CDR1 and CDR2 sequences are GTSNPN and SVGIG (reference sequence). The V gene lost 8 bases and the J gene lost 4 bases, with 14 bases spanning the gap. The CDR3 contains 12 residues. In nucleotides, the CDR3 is TGTGCCCTCGCCTGGGCAAGCACTGAAGCTTTCTTT. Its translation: CALAWASTEAFF. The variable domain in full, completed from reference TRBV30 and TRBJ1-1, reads SQTIHQWPATLVQPVGSPLSLECTVEGTSNPNLYWYRQAAGRGLQLLFYSVGIGQISSEVPQNLSASRPQDRQFILSSKKLLLSDSGFYLCALAWASTEAFFGQGTRLTVV.

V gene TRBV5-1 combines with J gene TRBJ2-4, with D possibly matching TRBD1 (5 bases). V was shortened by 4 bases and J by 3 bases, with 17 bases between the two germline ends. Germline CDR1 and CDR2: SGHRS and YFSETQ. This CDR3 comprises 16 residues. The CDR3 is CASSPSPLRVKNIQYF. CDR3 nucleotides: TGCGCCAGCAGCCCCTCACCCCTCAGGGTCAAAAACATTCAGTACTTC.

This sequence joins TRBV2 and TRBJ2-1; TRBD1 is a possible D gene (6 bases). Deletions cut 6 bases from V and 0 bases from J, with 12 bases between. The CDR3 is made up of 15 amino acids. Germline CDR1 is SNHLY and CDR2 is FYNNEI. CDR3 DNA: TGTGCCAGCAGCGCCGGACAGAGCTCCTACAATGAGCAGTTCTTC. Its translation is CASSAGQSSYNEQFF. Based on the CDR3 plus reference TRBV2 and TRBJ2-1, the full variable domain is EPEVTQTPSHQVTQMGQEVILRCVPISNHLYFYWYRQILGQKVEFLVSFYNNEISEKSEIFDDQFSVERPDGSNFTLKIRSTKLEDSAMYFCASSAGQSSYNEQFFGPGTRLTVL.

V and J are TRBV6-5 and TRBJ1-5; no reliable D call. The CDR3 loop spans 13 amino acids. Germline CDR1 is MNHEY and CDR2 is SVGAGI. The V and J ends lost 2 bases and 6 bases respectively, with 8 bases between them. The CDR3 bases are TGTGCCAGCAGTTACGCACGGGGTCAGCCCCAGCATTTT. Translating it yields CASSYARGQPQHF.

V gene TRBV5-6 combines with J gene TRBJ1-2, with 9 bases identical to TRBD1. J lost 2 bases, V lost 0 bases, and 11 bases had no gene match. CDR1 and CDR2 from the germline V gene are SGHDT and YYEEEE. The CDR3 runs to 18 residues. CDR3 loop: CASSLESRTGEGNYGYTF. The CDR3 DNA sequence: TGTGCCAGCAGCTTGGAAAGTAGGACAGGGGAGGGAAACTATGGCTACACCTTC.

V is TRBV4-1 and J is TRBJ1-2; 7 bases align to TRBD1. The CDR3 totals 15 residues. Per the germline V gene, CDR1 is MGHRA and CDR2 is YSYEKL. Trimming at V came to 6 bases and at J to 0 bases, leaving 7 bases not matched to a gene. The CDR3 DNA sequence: TGCGCCAGCAGGAGGGACAGCGTTGCTAACTATGGCTACACCTTC. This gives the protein CASRRDSVANYGYTF.

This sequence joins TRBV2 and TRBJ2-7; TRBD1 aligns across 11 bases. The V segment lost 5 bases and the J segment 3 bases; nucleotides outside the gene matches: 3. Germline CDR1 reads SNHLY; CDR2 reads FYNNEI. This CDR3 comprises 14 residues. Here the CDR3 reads CASSTGTGGYEQYF. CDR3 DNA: TGTGCCAGCAGTACCGGGACAGGGGGCTACGAGCAGTACTTC. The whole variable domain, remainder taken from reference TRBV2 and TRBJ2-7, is EPEVTQTPSHQVTQMGQEVILRCVPISNHLYFYWYRQILGQKVEFLVSFYNNEISEKSEIFDDQFSVERPDGSNFTLKIRSTKLEDSAMYFCASSTGTGGYEQYFGPGTRLTVT.